This T cell receptor (beta chain) derives from a study of chemoradiotherapy in HPV16-positive cancers. Clones were read by immunoSEQ multiplex PCR, and TCRdb kept only the in-frame ones, dropping some. The sample comprises about 36,000 clones, 92% of which are singletons, and 3.6% rests with the top ten. Points on this clone: Antigen unknown.

Study-level points and caveats: Candidate HPV-specific clones and E7-related TCR motifs grew in tumor during treatment.

This sample comprised blood, obtained from a patient who underwent chemoradiotherapy. The sequence was collected from a human donor with HPV-associated anogenital cancer.

The CDR3 DNA is TGTGCCAGCAGCGTAGGGCGATACCTGAACACTGAAGCTTTCTTT. It is translated as CASSVGRYLNTEAFF. The chain links TRBV9 to TRBJ1-1; D uncertain. V was clipped by 0 bases and J by 0 bases, with 9 bases between them. The CDR3 extends over 15 amino acids. Germline V gene data show CDR1 as SGDLS and CDR2 as YYNGEE.